A selection of T cell receptor beta chains follows, all from one sample in a study of cytotoxic CD8 clonotypes in ibrutinib-treated CLL. Data came from immunoSEQ multiplex PCR; TCRdb stores just in-frame clones and leaves some out. The sample yields 16,000 or so clones, about two thirds seen once. The sample here was PBMCs, taken before ibrutinib treatment. The receptors were sampled from a human donor with chronic lymphocytic leukemia. The CDR3 runs from the conserved cysteine through the conserved F or W. The order of the fields is V gene, D gene, CDR3 protein. A D gene is named only where the DNA matches it firmly.

TRBV6-1	-	CASSEGRTPGAGVNSPLHF
TRBV5-1	-	CASSPYGDTADTQYF
TRBV25-1	TRBD1	CASSDYKGAYPQHF
TRBV29-1	-	CSVGLDGANTQYF
TRBV2	-	CASSAGSNSNQPQHF
TRBV5-5	-	CASTRSGGETQYF
TRBV7-9	-	CASSLVGRASSTDTQYF
TRBV20-1	TRBD1	CSVLGQGPF
TRBV5-4	TRBD1	CASRTTGTGRSYTF
TRBV21-1	-	CASSKGGGRNEQFF
TRBV30	-	CAWGSRVYGYTF
TRBV19	TRBD1	CASSKYGTGIAYEQYF
TRBV10-3	TRBD1	CASGQTGMNTEAFF
TRBV5-1	TRBD2	CASSPGGLAGYEQYF
TRBV7-2	TRBD1	CASSSPEQGIYTDTQYF
TRBV10-1	-	CASSDAPSTDTQYF
TRBV7-2	-	CASSTPGGSRWSDTQYF
TRBV5-1	TRBD2	CASAYVGRGETQYF
TRBV11-3	-	CASSSFADTQYF
TRBV7-8	-	CASSHLRGVGKLFF
TRBV6-5	TRBD1	CASSNDRAYEQYF
TRBV7-9	-	CASRVGGTSYEQYF
TRBV2	-	CAASIASSTDTQYF
TRBV6-6	-	CASSSLSPDTQYF
TRBV5-4	-	CASSLEQGSITEAFF
TRBV10-2	-	CASSERAANYGYTF
TRBV2	-	CASSDGQPAYEQYF
TRBV11-2	-	CASSLVLIGDSQETQYF
TRBV7-3	-	CASSLMGPTAPRAEAFF
TRBV6-6	-	CASSWAGDYEQYF
TRBV4-1	-	CASSPTPNLVMNTEAFF
TRBV4-3	TRBD2	CASSQDRGLAGGETQYF
TRBV6-1	-	CASSEGLGLDTQYF
TRBV25-1	-	CATSHQDSRPLETQYF
TRBV18	TRBD1	CASSWTGVSPLHF
TRBV5-6	TRBD2	CASSRTSGGAGAKTQYF
TRBV6-1	TRBD2	CASSEAAGSIQYF
TRBV9	-	CASSVGSGVYNEQFF
TRBV5-4	-	CASSLAGGSNEQFF
TRBV5-1	TRBD1	CASSQTFTGGSGYGYTF
TRBV7-9	-	CASNFWEDPTEAFF
TRBV12-5	TRBD2	CASGPGGPSEQFF
TRBV6-1	TRBD1	CASTPGQEYNEQFF
TRBV5-5	-	CASTPGGTGYYEQYF
TRBV4-1	-	CASTAILGNTDTQYF
TRBV7-8	-	CASSLDQYAYNEQFF
TRBV6-5	-	CASSYGLEGSPLHF
TRBV7-8	-	CASSFGANNQPQHF
TRBV4-3	-	CASSQDKVVWTKNIQYF
TRBV19	-	CASSMKWIVGYTGELFF